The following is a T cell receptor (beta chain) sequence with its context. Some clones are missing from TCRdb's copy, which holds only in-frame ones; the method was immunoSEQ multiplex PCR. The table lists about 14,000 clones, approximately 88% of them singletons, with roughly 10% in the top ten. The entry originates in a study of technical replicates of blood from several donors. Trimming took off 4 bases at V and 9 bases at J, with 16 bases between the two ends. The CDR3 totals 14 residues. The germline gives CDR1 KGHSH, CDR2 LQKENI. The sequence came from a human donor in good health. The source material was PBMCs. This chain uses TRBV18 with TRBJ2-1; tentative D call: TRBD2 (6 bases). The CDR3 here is CASSQGLARTEQFF. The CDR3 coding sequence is TGTGCCAGCTCACAGGGACTCGCCCGCACTGAGCAGTTCTTC.